The 3 T cell receptor beta chains below were found in one sample sequenced in a study of cytomegalovirus exposure and HLA in healthy donors. Use of 60 Vbeta and 13 Jbeta primers characterized the PCR. TCRdb keeps only in-frame clones here, not all; method: immunoSEQ multiplex PCR. The profile shows about 190,000 clones, 80% to 85% of them singletons. Sequenced input: PBMCs. The receptors here all came from a middle-aged man in good health and CMV-seropositive.

This clone has only one observation. The V and J genes are TRBV14 and TRBJ1-4, with 11 bases aligning to TRBD1. Germline V gene sequence: CDR1 SGHDN, CDR2 FVKESK. V gave up 2 bases and J gave up 8 bases; unmatched junction bases: 7. This CDR3 region has 16 residues. The CDR3 DNA is TGTGCCAGCAGCCAATTTGGACAGGGGGCCAGCGAAAAACTGTTTTTT. Translation: CASSQFGQGASEKLFF.

This chain connects TRBV5-1 to TRBJ2-3; D is unclear. Germline V gene sequence: CDR1 SGHRS, CDR2 YFSETQ. V was trimmed by 3 bases and J by 3 bases, leaving 11 bases between them. The CDR3 sequence is 14 residues long. CDR3 sequence: CASSSDTGTDTQYF. CDR3 nucleotide sequence: TGCGCCAGCAGCTCCGACACTGGAACAGATACGCAGTATTTT.

This sequence joins TRBV7-3 and TRBJ1-5; D uncertain. CDR1 is SGHTA and CDR2 is FQGTGA in the germline V gene. V gave up 1 base and J gave up 1 base, with 11 bases separating them. CDR3 length: 16 amino acids. The CDR3 region has the DNA TGTGCCAGCAGCTTAATGGAAGGGAGGAGCAATCAGCCCCAGCATTTT. This gives the protein CASSLMEGRSNQPQHF.